The following is a TCR beta chain sequence with its context. Germline assignment: CDR1 SGHRS and CDR2 YFSETQ. The CDR3 contains 14 residues. V shed 0 bases and J shed 1 base, with 5 bases lying between them. MiXCR, applied by TCRdb to the 5' RACE reads, yields one record per CDR3 protein. The profile covers roughly 90,000 distinct CDR3 sequences, with around 15% appearing a single time and approximately 0.54% taken by the ten largest. This sample is part of a study of early T cells in non-severe SARS-CoV-2 infection. The TCR sequence derives from an adult who was a healthcare worker with PCR-confirmed SARS-CoV-2 infection or an uninfected control (not recorded which). Sequencing was done on a sample of whole blood. The chain links TRBV5-1 to TRBJ1-5; D call uncertain. In nucleotides, the CDR3 is TGCGCCAGCAGCTTGGGCCAGAGCAATCAGCCCCAGCATTTT. This sequence encodes CASSLGQSNQPQHF.